This TCR beta chain was obtained from a study of beta chain features in type 1 diabetes. Expressed TCRB transcripts were sequenced after all isolated RNA was converted to cDNA. Libraries were prepared by immunoSEQ multiplex PCR; TCRdb keeps only in-frame clonotypes and omits some of them. The sample includes about 620,000 clones, 15% of them seen just once. The CDR3 has 12 amino acids. Germline V gene lookup returns CDR1 SGHTA and CDR2 FQGNSA. Trimming removed 5 bases from V and 6 bases from J, with 9 bases in between. The receptor's source is a man younger than 35 in good health. This rearrangement joins TRBV7-2 to TRBJ2-3, with D uncertain. The specimen sequenced was naive CD4+ T cells from blood. The CDR3 DNA sequence: TGTGCCAGCAGCCCCCCCTGGGATACGCAGTATTTT. It yields the protein CASSPPWDTQYF.